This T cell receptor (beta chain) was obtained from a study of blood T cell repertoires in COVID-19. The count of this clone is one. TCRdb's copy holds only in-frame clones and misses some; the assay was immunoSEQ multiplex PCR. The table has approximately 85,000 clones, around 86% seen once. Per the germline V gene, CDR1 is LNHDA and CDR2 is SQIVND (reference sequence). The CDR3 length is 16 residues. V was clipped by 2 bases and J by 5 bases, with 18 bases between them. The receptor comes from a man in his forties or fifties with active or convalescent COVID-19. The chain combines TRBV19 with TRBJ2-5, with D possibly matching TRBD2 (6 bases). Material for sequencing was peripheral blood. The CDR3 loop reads CASSIRDSAGWETQYF. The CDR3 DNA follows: TGTGCCAGTAGTATAAGGGACTCCGCAGGGTGGGAGACCCAGTACTTC.